This is a list of T cell receptor beta chains from one sample in a study of spatial heterogeneity in lung cancer. Using its own MiXCR run on the 5' RACE reads, TCRdb lists one record per CDR3 protein. Of 40,000 or so distinct CDR3 sequences in the sample, roughly 8% were seen once. The source was PBMCs, collected at surgery. The receptor set was obtained from a male donor with early-stage non-small cell lung cancer. Both conserved end residues are part of each CDR3. The order of the fields is J gene, clone size, V gene, D gene, CDR3 DNA, CDR3 protein. The D gene is left open where the match is weak. The size entry is marked missing in some rows and otherwise reads once, few, many or a size class.

TRBJ1-2	many	TRBV29-1	TRBD1	TGCAGCGTAGCCGGGACAGGGGTTGGCTACACCTTC	CSVAGTGVGYTF
TRBJ1-1	many	TRBV12-3/TRBV12-4	TRBD1	TGTGCCAGCAGTATCAGGACAGGGACGACTGAAGCTTTCTTT	CASSIRTGTTEAFF
TRBJ1-1	many	TRBV7-2	-	TGTGCCAGCACGACACGGGGTACAGCTGAAGCTTTCTTT	CASTTRGTAEAFF
TRBJ1-5	many	TRBV6-5	-	TGTGCCAGCAAACTTCAAGAGGGGCGGCAGCCCCAGCATTTT	CASKLQEGRQPQHF
TRBJ1-6	few	TRBV5-6	-	TGTGCCAGCAGTGGCGGACTTAGGACTTCACCCCTCCACTTT	CASSGGLRTSPLHF
TRBJ1-5	many	TRBV20-1	TRBD1	TGCAGTGCTAGAGATGGGGCAGGGGGAAATCAGCCCCAGCATTTT	CSARDGAGGNQPQHF
TRBJ1-4	few	TRBV24-1	-	TGTGCCACCAGTGATTCGTCGGGGAATAATGAAAAACTGTTTTTT	CATSDSSGNNEKLFF
TRBJ2-3	medium-sized	TRBV10-3	TRBD2	TGTGCCATCAGGCCCCAGCGGGAGGGAGCAACAGATACGCAGTATTTT	CAIRPQREGATDTQYF
TRBJ2-5	-	TRBV19	-	TGTGCCAGTAGTAATGGTCGGACAGCCCGCAGGGAGACCCAGTACTTC	CASSNGRTARRETQYF
TRBJ2-7	many	TRBV7-8	TRBD1	TGTGCCAGCAGCTTAAGACAGGGCCCTTCTTACGAGCAGTACTTC	CASSLRQGPSYEQYF
TRBJ2-1	many	TRBV7-9	TRBD2	TGTGCCGCCGCCGAGCGGGGGGGATTTTCCGAGCAGTTCTTC	CAAAERGGFSEQFF
TRBJ2-3	many	TRBV12-3/TRBV12-4	-	TGTGCCAGCAGCACCCAAGATACGCAGTATTTT	CASSTQDTQYF
TRBJ2-3	few	TRBV5-1	-	TGCGCCAGCAGCTTGGGTGGGGGAACTAGCACAGATACGCAGTATTTT	CASSLGGGTSTDTQYF
TRBJ2-7	many	TRBV12-3/TRBV12-4	-	TGTGCCAGCAGTCCTCGGTTTGTCTACGAGCAGTACTTC	CASSPRFVYEQYF
TRBJ2-1	many	TRBV28	TRBD2	TGTGCCAGCAGTTCCCTTGGCGGGAGGATCTACAATGAGCAGTTCTTC	CASSSLGGRIYNEQFF
TRBJ1-3	-	TRBV13	-	TGTGCCAGCAGCCAACAGACAGCCTCTGGAAACACCATATATTTT	CASSQQTASGNTIYF
TRBJ2-1	many	TRBV18	-	TGTGCCAGCTCACTGAGAGGGTCGGCAGGGTCCTACAATGAGCAGTTCTTC	CASSLRGSAGSYNEQFF
TRBJ1-6	many	TRBV20-1	-	TGCAGTGCTAGAGATAAGGGGGGGTTAATCTCACCCCTCCACTTT	CSARDKGGLISPLHF
TRBJ2-3	-	TRBV5-1	-	TGCGCCAGCAGCTTCGGGGACGTGGGGACAGATACGCAGTATTTT	CASSFGDVGTDTQYF
TRBJ2-5	many	TRBV7-2	-	TGTGCCAGCAGCCGAGCGAGGGAGACCCAGTACTTC	CASSRARETQYF